This TCR beta chain derives from a study of beta chain features in type 1 diabetes. Study details: Patient and healthy donor groups were alike in age, gender and cell yields. General study points: With patients and controls alike, PCR might favor shorter templates to an equal degree. Cells carrying high TCR expression could end up over-represented when cDNA is sequenced. Small HLA sub-analyses could not settle whether HLA shapes TCRB rearrangement.

Trimming took 6 bases from V and 1 from J; bases not matched to a gene: 2. The germline V gene encodes CDR1 SQVTM and CDR2 ANQGSEA. This CDR3 spans 14 amino acids. cDNA synthesis used the whole RNA isolate, giving expressed TCRB sequences. Using immunoSEQ multiplex PCR, the repertoire was profiled, and TCRdb retains in-frame clones only, with some absent. The sample shows more than 150,000 clones, about 13% of them seen only once. About this clone itself: Its antigen remains unidentified.

Sequenced input: central memory CD4+ T cells from blood. This receptor was obtained from a woman younger than 30 in good health. The rearrangement uses TRBV29-1 and TRBJ1-4; 10 nucleotides align to TRBD1. The DNA for the CDR3 is TGCAGCGTCCGGGACAGGGGAACTAATGAAAAACTGTTTTTT. It encodes CSVRDRGTNEKLFF.